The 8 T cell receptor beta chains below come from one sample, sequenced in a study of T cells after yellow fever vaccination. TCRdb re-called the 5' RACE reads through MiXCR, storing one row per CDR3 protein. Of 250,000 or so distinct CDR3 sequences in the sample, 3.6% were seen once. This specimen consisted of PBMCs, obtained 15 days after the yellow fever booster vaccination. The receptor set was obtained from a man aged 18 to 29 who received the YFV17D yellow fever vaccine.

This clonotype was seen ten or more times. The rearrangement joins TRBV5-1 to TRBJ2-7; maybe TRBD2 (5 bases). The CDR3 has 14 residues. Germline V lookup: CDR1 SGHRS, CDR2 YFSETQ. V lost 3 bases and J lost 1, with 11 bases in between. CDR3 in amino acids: CASSYGLASYEQYF. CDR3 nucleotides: TGCGCCAGCAGCTACGGACTGGCTTCCTACGAGCAGTACTTC. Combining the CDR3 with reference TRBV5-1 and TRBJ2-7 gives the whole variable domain KAGVTQTPRYLIKTRGQQVTLSCSPISGHRSVSWYQQTPGQGLQFLFEYFSETQRNKGNFPGRFSGRQFSNSRSEMNVSTLELGDSALYLCASSYGLASYEQYFGPGTRLTVT.

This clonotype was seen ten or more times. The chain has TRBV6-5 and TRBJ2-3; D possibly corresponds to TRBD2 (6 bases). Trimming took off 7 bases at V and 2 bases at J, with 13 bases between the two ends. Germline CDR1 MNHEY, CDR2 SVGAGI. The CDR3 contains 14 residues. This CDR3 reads CASTRRDATDTQYF. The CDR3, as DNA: TGTGCCAGCACTCGGCGGGACGCCACAGATACGCAGTATTTT.

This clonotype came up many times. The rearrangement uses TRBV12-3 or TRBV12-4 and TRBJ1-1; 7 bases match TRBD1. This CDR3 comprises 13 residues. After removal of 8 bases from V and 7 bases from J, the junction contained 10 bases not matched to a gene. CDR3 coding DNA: TGTGCCAGCGGACGGGACAGCCTCATTGAAGCTTTCTTT. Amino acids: CASGRDSLIEAFF.

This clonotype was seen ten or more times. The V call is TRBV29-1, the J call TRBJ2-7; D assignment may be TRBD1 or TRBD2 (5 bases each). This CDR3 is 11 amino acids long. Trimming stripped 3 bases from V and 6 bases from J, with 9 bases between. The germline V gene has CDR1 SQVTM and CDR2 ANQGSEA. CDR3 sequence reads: CSVDGTAEQYF. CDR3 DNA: TGCAGCGTTGACGGGACGGCCGAGCAGTACTTC.

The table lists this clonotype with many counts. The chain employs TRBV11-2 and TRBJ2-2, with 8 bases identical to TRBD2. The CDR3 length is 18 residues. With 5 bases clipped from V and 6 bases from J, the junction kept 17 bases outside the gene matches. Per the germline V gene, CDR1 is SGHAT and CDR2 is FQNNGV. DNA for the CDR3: TGTGCCAGCAGCCCCTTTATGGCCAGCGGGGGTAAACCCGGGGAGCTGTTTTTT. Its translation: CASSPFMASGGKPGELFF.

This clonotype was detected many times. For the CDR3, the DNA is TGCAGTGCTAGACGGGGGCCCGGCACAGATACGCAGTATTTT. Protein: CSARRGPGTDTQYF. V is TRBV20-1 and J is TRBJ2-3; D might be TRBD1 or TRBD2, each matching 6 bases. Germline V gene lookup returns CDR1 DFQATT and CDR2 SNEGSKA (reference sequence). This CDR3 region has 14 residues. V lost 2 bases and J 1 base, leaving 10 bases between the germline ends.

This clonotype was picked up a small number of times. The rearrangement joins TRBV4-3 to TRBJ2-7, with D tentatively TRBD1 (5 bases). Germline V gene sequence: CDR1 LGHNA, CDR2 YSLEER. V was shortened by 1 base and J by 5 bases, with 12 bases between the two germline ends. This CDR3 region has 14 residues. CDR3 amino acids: CASSQAVGVNEQYF. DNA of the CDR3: TGCGCCAGCAGCCAAGCGGTAGGGGTCAACGAGCAGTACTTC.

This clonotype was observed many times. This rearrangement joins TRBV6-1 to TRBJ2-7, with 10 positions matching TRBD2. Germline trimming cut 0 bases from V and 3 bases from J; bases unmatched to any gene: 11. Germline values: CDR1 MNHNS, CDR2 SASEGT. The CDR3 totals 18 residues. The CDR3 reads CASSEARASGGLFYEQYV. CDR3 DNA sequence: TGTGCCAGCAGTGAAGCTCGGGCTAGCGGGGGACTTTTCTACGAGCAGTACGTC.